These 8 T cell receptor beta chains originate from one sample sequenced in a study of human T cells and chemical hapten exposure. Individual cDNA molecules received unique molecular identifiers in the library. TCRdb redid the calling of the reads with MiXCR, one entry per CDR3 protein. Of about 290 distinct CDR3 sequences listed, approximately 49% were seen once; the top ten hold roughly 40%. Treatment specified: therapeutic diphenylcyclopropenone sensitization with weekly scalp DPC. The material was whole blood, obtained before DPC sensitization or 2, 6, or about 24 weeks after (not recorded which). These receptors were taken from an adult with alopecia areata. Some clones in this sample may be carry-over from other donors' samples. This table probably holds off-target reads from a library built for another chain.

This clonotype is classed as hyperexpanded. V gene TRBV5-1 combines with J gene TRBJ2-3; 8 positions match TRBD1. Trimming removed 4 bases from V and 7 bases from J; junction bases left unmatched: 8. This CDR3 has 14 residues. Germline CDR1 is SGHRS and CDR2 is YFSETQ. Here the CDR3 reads CASSTGQGKNTQYF. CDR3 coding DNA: TGCGCCAGCAGCACAGGACAGGGCAAGAATACGCAGTATTTT. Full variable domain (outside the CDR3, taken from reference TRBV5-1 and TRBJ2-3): KAGVTQTPRYLIKTRGQQVTLSCSPISGHRSVSWYQQTPGQGLQFLFEYFSETQRNKGNFPGRFSGRQFSNSRSEMNVSTLELGDSALYLCASSTGQGKNTQYFGPGTRLTVL.

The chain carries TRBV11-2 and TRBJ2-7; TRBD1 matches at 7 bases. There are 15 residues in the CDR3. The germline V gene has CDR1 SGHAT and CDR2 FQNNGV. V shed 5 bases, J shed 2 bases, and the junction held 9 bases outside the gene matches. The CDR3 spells CASSAHRGSPYEQYF. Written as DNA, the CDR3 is TGTGCCAGCAGCGCCCACAGGGGAAGTCCCTACGAGCAGTACTTC.

Here the CDR3 DNA reads TGTGCCAGCAGCTCAGCAGGGGTTCATGGCTACACCTTC. This codes for CASSSAGVHGYTF. This chain joins TRBV5-6 and TRBJ1-2, with D perhaps matching TRBD1 (6 bases). This CDR3 region has 13 residues. V lost 3 bases and J lost 6, with 12 bases in between. CDR1 SGHDT and CDR2 YYEEEE come from the germline V gene.

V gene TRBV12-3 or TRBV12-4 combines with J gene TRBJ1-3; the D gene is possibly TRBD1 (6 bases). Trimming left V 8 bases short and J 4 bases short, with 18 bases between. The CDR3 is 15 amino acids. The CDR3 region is CASSQGSGSGNTIYF. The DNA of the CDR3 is TGTGCCAGCTCCCAGGGGTCGGGGAGCGGAAACACCATATATTTT.

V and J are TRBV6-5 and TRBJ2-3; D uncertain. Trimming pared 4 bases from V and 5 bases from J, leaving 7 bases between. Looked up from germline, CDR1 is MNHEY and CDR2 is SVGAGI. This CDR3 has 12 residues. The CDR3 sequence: CASSSRRDTQYF. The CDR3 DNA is TGTGCCAGCAGTTCGCGGAGAGATACGCAGTATTTT.

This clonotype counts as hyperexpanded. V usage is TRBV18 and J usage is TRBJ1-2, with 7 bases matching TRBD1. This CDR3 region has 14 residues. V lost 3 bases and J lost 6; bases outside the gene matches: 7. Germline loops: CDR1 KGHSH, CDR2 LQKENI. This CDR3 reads CASSPTGTENGYTF. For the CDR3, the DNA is TGTGCCAGCTCACCGACAGGGACGGAGAATGGCTACACCTTC. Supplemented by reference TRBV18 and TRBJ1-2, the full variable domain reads NAGVMQNPRHLVRRRGQEARLRCSPMKGHSHVYWYRQLPEEGLKFMVYLQKENIIDESGMPKERFSAEFPKEGPSILRIQQVVRGDSAAYFCASSPTGTENGYTFGSGTRLTVV.

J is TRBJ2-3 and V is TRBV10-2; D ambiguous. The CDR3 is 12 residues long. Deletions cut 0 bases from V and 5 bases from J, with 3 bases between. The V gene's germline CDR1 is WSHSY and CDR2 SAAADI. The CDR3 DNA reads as TGCGCCAGCAGTGAGTCCGGAGATACGCAGTATTTT. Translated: CASSESGDTQYF.

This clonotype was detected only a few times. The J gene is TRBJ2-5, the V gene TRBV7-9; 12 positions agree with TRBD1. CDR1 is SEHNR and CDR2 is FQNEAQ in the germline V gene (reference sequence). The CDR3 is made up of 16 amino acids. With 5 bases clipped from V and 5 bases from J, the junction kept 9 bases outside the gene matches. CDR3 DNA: TGTGCCAGCAGCCCCTCCCGGGACAGGGGGCCGGAGACCCAGTACTTC. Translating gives CASSPSRDRGPETQYF.